This T cell receptor beta chain was observed in a study of cytomegalovirus exposure and HLA in healthy donors (TCRdb year 2017). Regarding the research as a whole: According to an earlier analysis of 587 of the donors, about 190 million T cells yielded roughly 110 million unique TCR beta sequences and roughly 280 Gb of sequence data. An early release that covered 640 HLA-typed donors contained 300 to 350 gigabases of sequencing data and 75 million to 100 million unique TCR sequences. Of the approximately 400 genotyped donors, 80% to 90% were placed in the genetic ancestry cluster associated with self-reported Caucasian donors. The aim of the study was to test whether cataloging public T cell receptors could identify signatures of past pathogen exposure. The study profiled the T cell repertoires of about 640 subjects by immunosequencing and related them to cytomegalovirus serostatus. Besides the first cohort of more than 650 subjects, a separate validation cohort made up of 120 or so different subjects was used. To predict cytomegalovirus infection status, the study combined high-throughput TCR immunosequencing, statistical association of individual TCRs with disease status, and machine learning. A later analysis re-examined previously published TCR beta repertoires from about 670 donors and added high-resolution HLA genotyping to investigate patterns of TCR occurrence. The later analysis used no new phenotypic data to find candidate immune exposures, relying instead on TCR beta sequences and their occurrence across donors. To decide whether each TCR beta V gene segment behaved as functional or pseudogenic, an earlier analysis of approximately 590 of the donors relied on high-throughput TCR beta sequencing. Donor age, sex, ethnicity and CMV serostatus were compiled together with the repertoire data. In a later genetic analysis, genome-wide SNP genotypes for about 55% of the roughly 670 donors were used, and that subset was treated as a discovery cohort. Every repertoire in the discovery cohort had been generated on one and the same sequencing platform. HLA typing covered class I and class II loci at four-digit resolution. Typing coverage varied by locus: about 620-630 donors for A, B, C, DRB1 and DQB1; more than 500 for DQA1; over 600 for DPA1; approximately 490 for DPB1. Four or five DR-DQ haplotypes were handled as single units for association and clustering because linkage in the cohort was strong. Among about 400 genotyped donors of the cohort, an average of approximately 200,000 unique TCR beta nucleotide sequences was sequenced per donor, of which roughly 18% were non-productive. Results and caveats for the whole study, not just this receptor: Broadly in line with IMGT annotations, most TCR beta V segments showed up in productive rearrangements about 90% or about 30% of the time in an earlier analysis of 450 to 750 of the donors. In the study, approximately 160 TCR beta chains were listed as associated with cytomegalovirus. Compared with the 666-donor mean, donors in an Asian-associated ancestry cluster had fewer N-insertions in productive TCRs, according to a later genetic analysis. When HLA alleles, especially DR and DQ, strongly co-occurred, attributing TCR associations to individual alleles was difficult. In a later analysis, TCR association rates were found to vary across HLA loci, with the most associated TCRs seen for DRB1 alleles and the fewest for HLA-C alleles. Some IMGT-functional V segments, including TRBV6-2 and TRBV6-3, could not be distinguished by the 87-base-pair reads and were therefore excluded. Most CMV-associated TCR beta chains appeared to be HLA-restricted in a later analysis, and the HLA associations seemed to be driven largely by CMV exposure. Sequencing depth was assumed to be roughly uniform across donors in the presence/absence analyses, though that assumption may not hold. In this cohort, only TCR beta chains were sequenced, and detectable features were limited by the absence of alpha or paired-chain data. While some public TCRs were present in many individuals, most TCR sequences turned up only very rarely across donors. The authors suggested that the approach could potentially be generalized to other disease states and immunological phenotypes. Linkage disequilibrium might explain the correlated functional status among segregating V segments, but an unknown experimental factor could not be excluded. In a later analysis, HLA-associated TCR beta chains showed more clonal expansion and lower generation probabilities than non-associated chains that were equally common. At a false discovery rate of 0.05, a later analysis linked around 17,000 TCR beta sequences to specific HLA alleles. Because counts were too low, about 18 rarely observed V segments, including chromosome 9 orphons, were excluded from the earlier analysis of 587 of the donors. A cluster of highly shared sequence variants was judged likely to be a technical artifact of the sequencing pipeline. The classifier was reported to diagnose cytomegalovirus status with high specificity and sensitivity in both the original cohort and the validation cohort. A further reported finding was that TCR beta sequences accurately predicted the HLA-A and HLA-B alleles for most subjects in the first cohort. The only immune exposure information available for the cohort was CMV serostatus. A later genetic analysis associated a missense DCLRE1C variant with V-gene and J-gene trimming of TCR beta chains, and an independent cohort replicated the association. Because some donors lacked HLA typing at each locus, the association tests relied only on the typed subset. Three of the identified cytomegalovirus-associated TCR beta chains were confirmed in vitro to be specific for cytomegalovirus antigens. In a later analysis, several top co-occurrence clusters were reported to appear linked to parvovirus B19, influenza, CMV and Epstein-Barr virus.

Looking up the germline V gene yields CDR1 MRHNA and CDR2 SNTAGT. Inclusive of the bounding cysteine and phenylalanine, the CDR3 is 15 residues long. Just the 45-base CDR3 DNA is kept, in frame starting at base 1. V lost 4 bases and J lost 6 bases, and the count of bases not matched to a germline gene is 8. In total, more than 500 healthy bone marrow donors made up the cohort. At the time of sampling, all cohort members were nominally healthy, though unrecorded immune exposures were likely present. The donor was CMV seropositive and belonged to the group of 250 to 300 seropositive cohort members. A peripheral blood sample was provided by each donor, and peripheral blood mononuclear cells were used for TCR beta sequencing. Genomic DNA was extracted from the blood cell samples with the Qiagen DNeasy Blood Extraction Kit. To prepare the library, the immunoSEQ multiplex PCR assay was applied. The multiplex PCR relied on a mix of 60 forward primers for TCR Vbeta segments and 13 reverse primers for TCR Jbeta segments. The CDR3 region of rearranged TCR beta genes was amplified from genomic DNA by a multiplex PCR assay. The Illumina HiSeq System was used to sequence the amplified TCR beta libraries as 87-base-pair reads. Concerning the study's data processing: A later analysis counted approximately 74 million unique TCR beta chains across the 640 or so repertoires, and 10 million to 11 million of these chains were shared by at least two donors. A nearest-neighbor algorithm error-corrected the raw reads and collapsed the reads into unique sequences, merging closely related sequences to remove PCR and sequencing errors. To assign V, D and J gene segments, CDR3 sequences were aligned to IMGT reference sequences. For a sequence to be retained, a match of at least six nucleotides to both a V gene segment and a J gene segment was required. Rearrangements were classified as productive when the CDR3 lacked stop codons and remained in frame with V and J, and all other rearrangements were classified as non-productive. Following IMGT convention, CDR3 was defined as the stretch from the second conserved V-encoded cysteine to the conserved J-encoded phenylalanine. The earlier analysis of 450 to 750 of the donors excluded any sequence lacking an unambiguous match to a single V gene segment. In an earlier analysis of 500 to 750 of the donors, V segments were called functional above 56.7% productive rearrangements and were called segregating when the between-donor standard deviation exceeded 5%. A statistical classification framework was built to diagnose cytomegalovirus status from the catalog of TCR beta chain sequences. In a later analysis, TCR nucleotide sequences were compared against IMGT/GENE-DB human TR gene sequences so that V and J genes could be assigned. The TCRdist pipeline was used in a later analysis to assign CDR3 sequences and most-parsimonious VDJ recombination scenarios. In a later analysis, each TCR beta chain was defined by its CDR3 amino acid sequence together with its V-gene family, and reads lacking a unique V-gene family were excluded. In a later analysis, a few hundred highly shared, low-generation-probability nucleotide sequences were removed to address suspected cross-contamination and a sequencing artifact. In a later analysis, a clonal expansion index for each public chain was calculated from normalized within-repertoire ranks of inferred template counts. In a later analysis, generation probabilities were computed with a VDJ recombination model fitted to out-of-frame rearrangements, and the resulting probabilities were checked against IGoR. In a later analysis, TCR-TCR, TCR-HLA and TCR-CMV co-occurrence was scored with hypergeometric tests, and a repertoire-size bias correction was applied to TCR pairs. To estimate false discovery rates, a later analysis permuted the HLA or CMV assignments 20 times. In a later analysis, co-occurring TCRs were grouped using DBSCAN, with TCRdist sequence similarity added in when clustering inside HLA-allele-positive subsets. For co-occurrence clustering, repertoires with fewer than 30,000 or more than 120,000 public chains were excluded, along with five repertoires with anomalous nucleotide sharing. TCRdb holds this immuneACCESS table with in-frame rearrangements only. Some clones are missing; in checked studies, unresolved V genes explain under half, and the rest has no known cause. V and J calls and clone size are those listed in that table; D and trimming were worked out from the DNA. The sample profile shows over 150,000 clones; roughly 79% of them were found once. The ten largest clones take up around 3.2% of the sample.

This clone turned up a few times. No cognate antigen has been identified for it. Per-base quality was not reported, and no clone a single base away is much larger than it. The sequence came from a woman between 45 and 65 years old in good health and CMV-seropositive. Material for sequencing was PBMCs. The sequence is built from TRBV6-4 and TRBJ2-3; TRBD1 aligns with 9 central bases. The CDR3 region reads CASSVAGTGRDTQYF. DNA sequence: TGTGCCAGCAGTGTCGCCGGGACAGGGCGTGATACGCAGTATTTT.